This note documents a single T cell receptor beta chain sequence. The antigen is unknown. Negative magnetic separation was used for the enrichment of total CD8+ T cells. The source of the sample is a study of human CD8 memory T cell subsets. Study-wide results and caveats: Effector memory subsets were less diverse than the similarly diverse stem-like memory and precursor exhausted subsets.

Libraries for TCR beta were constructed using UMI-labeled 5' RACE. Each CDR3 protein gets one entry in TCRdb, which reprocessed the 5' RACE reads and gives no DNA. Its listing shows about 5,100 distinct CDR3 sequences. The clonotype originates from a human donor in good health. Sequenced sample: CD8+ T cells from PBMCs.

This chain's CDR3 is CASSQHSGTGTEQYF. V and J are TRBV3-1 and TRBJ2-7; the D gene TCRdb calls, TRBD1, cannot be checked with no DNA. This CDR3 has 15 amino acids. Germline CDR1 and CDR2: LGHDT and YNNKEL (reference sequence).